Listed below are T cell receptor beta chains from one sample, sequenced in a study of blood T cell repertoires in COVID-19. Only in-frame clones appear in the TCRdb table, and some are missing; sequencing was by immunoSEQ multiplex PCR. The sample has roughly 260,000 clones, 91% seen once. Sequencing input: peripheral blood. The receptor source for this set is a young adult with COVID-19, enrolled during active disease. Each CDR3 is given with its conserved first and last residue. The D gene is left open where the match is weak. Size values are once, few and many counts, or a class for expanded clones, and some rows have none.

CDR3: CASSLGGGTEAFF
DNA: TGTGCCAGCAGCTTAGGGGGGGGCACTGAAGCTTTCTTT
D: -
J: TRBJ1-1
size: -
V: TRBV13

CDR3: CASKAILSGNTIYF
DNA: TGTGCCAGCAAAGCAATCCTCTCTGGAAACACCATATATTTT
D: -
J: TRBJ1-3
size: -
V: TRBV6-5

CDR3: CASSLDSTGMNTEAFF
DNA: TGTGCCAGCAGCTTGGATTCTACAGGGATGAACACTGAAGCTTTCTTT
D: -
J: TRBJ1-1
size: -
V: TRBV5-4

CDR3: CASSLESPQETQYF
DNA: TGTGCCAGCAGCTTAGAAAGCCCGCAAGAGACCCAGTACTTC
D: -
J: TRBJ2-5
size: -
V: TRBV7-9

CDR3: CSASRTYGYTF
DNA: TGCAGTGCTAGCCGAACTTATGGCTACACCTTC
D: -
J: TRBJ1-2
size: -
V: TRBV20-1

CDR3: CASSLSAGNGGYTF
DNA: TGTGCCAGCAGCTTGTCGGCAGGGAACGGAGGCTACACCTTC
D: -
J: TRBJ1-2
size: -
V: TRBV5-5

CDR3: CASSQAVQGGGYTF
DNA: TGTGCCAGCAGCCAGGCGGTGCAGGGGGGCGGCTACACCTTC
D: TRBD1
J: TRBJ1-2
size: few
V: TRBV3-1/TRBV3-2

CDR3: CASRSYAGEKAFF
DNA: TGTGCCAGCAGGTCCTATGCGGGGGAGAAGGCTTTCTTT
D: -
J: TRBJ1-1
size: -
V: TRBV7-9

CDR3: CASRSLAGGSTGELFF
DNA: TGTGCCAGCAGGTCACTAGCGGGAGGTTCCACCGGGGAGCTGTTTTTT
D: TRBD2
J: TRBJ2-2
size: -
V: TRBV11-2

CDR3: CASSYGWTSGSSVYNEQFF
DNA: TGTGCCAGCAGTTACGGGTGGACTAGCGGGAGTTCGGTGTACAATGAGCAGTTCTTC
D: TRBD2
J: TRBJ2-1
size: -
V: TRBV6-2/TRBV6-3

CDR3: CASSQGAAWNTEAFF
DNA: TGCGCCAGCAGCCAAGGCGCGGCGTGGAACACTGAAGCTTTCTTT
D: -
J: TRBJ1-1
size: -
V: TRBV4-3

CDR3: CASSPGLAYNEQFF
DNA: TGTGCCAGCAGTCCGGGACTAGCGTACAATGAGCAGTTCTTC
D: TRBD2
J: TRBJ2-1
size: -
V: TRBV27

CDR3: CTSPEGLAGAKAEEDTQYF
DNA: TGCACCAGCCCCGAGGGACTAGCGGGGGCGAAGGCGGAGGAAGATACGCAGTATTTT
D: -
J: TRBJ2-3
size: -
V: TRBV1

CDR3: CASSLQRGTGTDTQYF
DNA: TGTGCCAGCAGCTTACAACGGGGTACGGGCACAGATACGCAGTATTTT
D: -
J: TRBJ2-3
size: -
V: TRBV7-9

CDR3: CASSYGTGLRETQYF
DNA: TGTGCCAGCAGTTACGGGACAGGGTTAAGGGAGACCCAGTACTTC
D: TRBD1
J: TRBJ2-5
size: few
V: TRBV6-7

CDR3: CASSSAGTNTGELFF
DNA: TGTGCCAGCAGCTCCGCCGGGACTAACACCGGGGAGCTGTTTTTT
D: -
J: TRBJ2-2
size: -
V: TRBV11-3

CDR3: CASSLQGGTYNEQFF
DNA: TGTGCCAGCTCGCTACAGGGCGGCACCTACAATGAGCAGTTCTTC
D: -
J: TRBJ2-1
size: -
V: TRBV18

CDR3: CASSRGLAGTGELFF
DNA: TGTGCCAGCAGCCGCGGACTAGCGGGCACCGGGGAGCTGTTTTTT
D: TRBD2
J: TRBJ2-2
size: -
V: TRBV7-2

CDR3: CASSPTDTDTQYF
DNA: TGTGCCAGCAGCCCCACAGACACAGATACGCAGTATTTT
D: -
J: TRBJ2-3
size: -
V: TRBV7-9

CDR3: CSVQTWAGSSSGANVLTF
DNA: TGCAGCGTCCAGACTTGGGCAGGGTCGAGCTCTGGGGCCAACGTCCTGACTTTC
D: -
J: TRBJ2-6
size: -
V: TRBV29-1

CDR3: CSVPILGEGRNTEAFF
DNA: TGCAGCGTTCCCATCCTCGGAGAGGGAAGGAACACTGAAGCTTTCTTT
D: -
J: TRBJ1-1
size: once
V: TRBV29-1

CDR3: CASSLGQAGVSEQYF
DNA: TGTGCCAGCAGCCTCGGCCAAGCGGGAGTTAGCGAGCAGTACTTC
D: TRBD2
J: TRBJ2-7
size: once
V: TRBV7-2

CDR3: CASRPRGLADTEAFF
DNA: TGTGCCAGCAGACCTAGGGGGTTGGCGGACACTGAAGCTTTCTTT
D: -
J: TRBJ1-1
size: once
V: TRBV27

CDR3: CASSAGTSGRRTGELFF
DNA: TGTGCCAGCAGCGCTGGGACTAGCGGGAGACGTACCGGGGAGCTGTTTTTT
D: TRBD2
J: TRBJ2-2
size: -
V: TRBV5-6

CDR3: CASSVGTGEKLFF
DNA: TGTGCCAGCAGCGTAGGAACAGGTGAAAAACTGTTTTTT
D: -
J: TRBJ1-4
size: -
V: TRBV9

CDR3: CASSYTSGYNEQFF
DNA: TGTGCCAGCAGTTACACTAGCGGTTACAATGAGCAGTTCTTC
D: TRBD2
J: TRBJ2-1
size: -
V: TRBV6-5

CDR3: CASSCKQPGQAFSGANVLTF
DNA: TGTGCCAGCAGCTGCAAGCAGCCAGGACAGGCGTTTTCTGGGGCCAACGTCCTGACTTTC
D: -
J: TRBJ2-6
size: -
V: TRBV12-1

CDR3: CASSLATGSGAFF
DNA: TGTGCCAGCAGCTTAGCGACAGGGTCTGGGGCTTTCTTT
D: TRBD1
J: TRBJ1-1
size: -
V: TRBV7-8

CDR3: CASSGNSGGSQETQYF
DNA: TGCGCCAGCAGCGGAAATAGCGGAGGGAGTCAAGAGACCCAGTACTTC
D: -
J: TRBJ2-5
size: -
V: TRBV5-1

CDR3: CASSAKTSGRLYGGNEQFF
DNA: TGTGCCAGCAGTGCGAAGACTAGCGGGAGGCTTTATGGTGGCAATGAGCAGTTCTTC
D: TRBD2
J: TRBJ2-1
size: -
V: TRBV27

CDR3: CASSPQAGDTHEQYF
DNA: TGTGCCAGCAGTCCTCAAGCGGGAGATACCCACGAGCAGTACTTC
D: TRBD2
J: TRBJ2-7
size: -
V: TRBV5-4

CDR3: CASSTRQGPKTGTGNSPLHF
DNA: TGTGCCAGCAGTACCAGACAGGGGCCAAAAACTGGAACGGGTAATTCACCCCTCCACTTT
D: TRBD1
J: TRBJ1-6
size: -
V: TRBV27

CDR3: CAWTLGRGSQFF
DNA: TGTGCCTGGACCCTCGGGAGGGGATCGCAGTTCTTC
D: TRBD2
J: TRBJ2-1
size: -
V: TRBV30

CDR3: CASSPGDYEQYF
DNA: TGTGCCAGCAGCCCCGGGGACTACGAGCAGTACTTC
D: -
J: TRBJ2-7
size: -
V: TRBV7-8

CDR3: CASSPGTGLGNTEAFF
DNA: TGTGCCAGCAGCCCCGGGACAGGCTTAGGGAACACTGAAGCTTTCTTT
D: TRBD1
J: TRBJ1-1
size: -
V: TRBV7-9

CDR3: CASGLTVAGDYEQFF
DNA: TGTGCTAGTGGTTTGACTGTAGCGGGAGACTATGAGCAGTTCTTC
D: TRBD2
J: TRBJ2-1
size: -
V: TRBV12-5

CDR3: CASSLGLAQTQYF
DNA: TGTGCCAGCAGCCTTGGACTAGCTCAGACCCAGTACTTC
D: TRBD2
J: TRBJ2-5
size: once
V: TRBV28

CDR3: CASSERKGLGGEKLFF
DNA: TGTGCCAGCAGTGAGAGGAAAGGCCTGGGTGGCGAAAAACTGTTTTTT
D: -
J: TRBJ1-4
size: -
V: TRBV6-1

CDR3: CASSQEHLYHYEQYF
DNA: TGCGCCAGCAGCCAAGAGCACTTGTACCATTACGAGCAGTACTTC
D: -
J: TRBJ2-7
size: -
V: TRBV4-3

CDR3: CASSLPAGKVPYEQYF
DNA: TGTGCCAGCAGCCTCCCCGCGGGTAAGGTCCCCTACGAGCAGTACTTC
D: -
J: TRBJ2-7
size: few
V: TRBV5-6

CDR3: CASSPPPGTSGRNQETQYF
DNA: TGTGCCAGCTCACCACCCCCAGGGACTAGCGGGAGGAACCAAGAGACCCAGTACTTC
D: TRBD2
J: TRBJ2-5
size: -
V: TRBV18

CDR3: CSAGQAGEQYF
DNA: TGCAGTGCTGGCCAAGCGGGCGAGCAGTACTTC
D: -
J: TRBJ2-7
size: -
V: TRBV20-1

CDR3: CSVFDTGQGDYEQYF
DNA: TGCAGCGTTTTTGATACGGGACAGGGGGATTACGAGCAGTACTTC
D: TRBD1
J: TRBJ2-7
size: -
V: TRBV29-1

CDR3: CASSKRQGANTGELFF
DNA: TGTGCCAGCAGCAAGCGACAGGGGGCGAACACCGGGGAGCTGTTTTTT
D: TRBD1
J: TRBJ2-2
size: -
V: TRBV9

CDR3: CATSDLKGAMHGYTF
DNA: TGTGCCACCAGTGATTTGAAGGGGGCGATGCATGGCTACACCTTC
D: TRBD1
J: TRBJ1-2
size: once
V: TRBV24-1

CDR3: CASSLTGTGATGANVLTF
DNA: TGTGCCAGCAGCTTGACCGGGACAGGGGCCACTGGGGCCAACGTCCTGACTTTC
D: TRBD1
J: TRBJ2-6
size: -
V: TRBV9

CDR3: CASSLVSGTFRYEQYF
DNA: TGTGCCAGCAGCTTGGTTAGCGGGACCTTCCGATACGAGCAGTACTTC
D: TRBD2
J: TRBJ2-7
size: -
V: TRBV5-4

CDR3: CSASLYNEQFF
DNA: TGCAGTGCTAGCCTATACAATGAGCAGTTCTTC
D: -
J: TRBJ2-1
size: -
V: TRBV20-1

CDR3: CASSLGAGQPQHF
DNA: TGTGCCAGTAGTTTGGGGGCAGGTCAGCCCCAGCATTTT
D: -
J: TRBJ1-5
size: -
V: TRBV19

CDR3: CASSPTPGSPGELFF
DNA: TGTGCCAGCAGCCCCACCCCAGGGTCGCCCGGGGAGCTGTTTTTT
D: -
J: TRBJ2-2
size: -
V: TRBV7-9

CDR3: CASSPGEGEVYEQYF
DNA: TGTGCCAGCAGCCCCGGGGAGGGGGAGGTCTACGAGCAGTACTTC
D: -
J: TRBJ2-7
size: -
V: TRBV5-6

CDR3: CASSLSRLSGELFF
DNA: TGTGCCAGCAGTTTATCCCGACTCTCCGGGGAGCTGTTTTTT
D: -
J: TRBJ2-2
size: -
V: TRBV28

CDR3: CASSQGQGLGYEQYF
DNA: TGTGCCAGCAGCCAAGGGCAGGGACTAGGCTACGAGCAGTACTTC
D: TRBD2
J: TRBJ2-7
size: -
V: TRBV11-2

CDR3: CASSESTGSYGYTF
DNA: TGTGCCAGCAGTGAATCTACAGGGTCCTATGGCTACACCTTC
D: -
J: TRBJ1-2
size: -
V: TRBV25-1

CDR3: CASSPETSYGKETQYF
DNA: TGTGCCAGCAGCCCTGAGACTAGCTATGGGAAAGAGACCCAGTACTTC
D: TRBD2
J: TRBJ2-5
size: -
V: TRBV11-2

CDR3: CAISESLAATDTQYF
DNA: TGTGCCATCAGTGAGTCGTTGGCGGCCACAGATACGCAGTATTTT
D: -
J: TRBJ2-3
size: -
V: TRBV10-3

CDR3: CASQGRENNEQFF
DNA: TGTGCCAGTCAGGGGCGGGAGAACAATGAGCAGTTCTTC
D: -
J: TRBJ2-1
size: -
V: TRBV5-4

CDR3: CASSLRRNYEQYF
DNA: TGTGCCAGCAGCTTAAGGCGGAACTACGAGCAGTACTTC
D: -
J: TRBJ2-7
size: few
V: TRBV7-3

CDR3: CASRGTGGHEQYF
DNA: TGTGCCAGCAGGGGGACAGGGGGGCACGAGCAGTACTTC
D: TRBD1
J: TRBJ2-7
size: once
V: TRBV28